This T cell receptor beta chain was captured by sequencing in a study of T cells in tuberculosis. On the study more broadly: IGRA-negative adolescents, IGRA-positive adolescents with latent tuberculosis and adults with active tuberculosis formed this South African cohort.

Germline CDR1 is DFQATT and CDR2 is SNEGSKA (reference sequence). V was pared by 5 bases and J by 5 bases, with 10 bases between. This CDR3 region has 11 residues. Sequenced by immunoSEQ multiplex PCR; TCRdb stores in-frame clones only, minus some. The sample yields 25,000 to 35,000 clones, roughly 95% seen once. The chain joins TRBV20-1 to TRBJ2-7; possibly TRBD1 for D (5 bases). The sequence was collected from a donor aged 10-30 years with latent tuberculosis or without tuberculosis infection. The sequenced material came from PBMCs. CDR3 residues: CSAPQGNEQYF. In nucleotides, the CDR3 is TGCAGTGCTCCTCAGGGCAACGAGCAGTACTTC.